What follows are 3 T cell receptor beta chains derived from one specimen sequenced in a study of blood T cell repertoires in COVID-19. Assay used: immunoSEQ multiplex PCR; TCRdb lists only in-frame clones, some missing. The sample has more than 90,000 clones; around 93% are singletons. The sample was peripheral blood. The origin of the receptors is a man aged 50 or older with acute or convalescent COVID-19.

This clone was recorded once. The rearrangement joins TRBV5-1 to TRBJ2-1; perhaps TRBD2 as D (6 bases). Germline lookup yields CDR1 SGHRS and CDR2 YFSETQ. The CDR3 totals 16 residues. V lost 5 bases and J lost 5, with 20 bases in between. CDR3 coding DNA: TGCGCCAGCAGGCGGGGTCTTTCCGGGCCGGACAATGAGCAGTTCTTC. Encoded protein: CASRRGLSGPDNEQFF.

Worth noting for this clone: A much larger clone is a single base away; this may be a read error. V is TRBV18 and J is TRBJ2-1, with D perhaps TRBD1 (6 bases). CDR1 and CDR2 from the germline V gene are KGHSH and LQKENI. V was shortened by 5 bases and J by 6 bases, with 23 bases between the two germline ends. The CDR3 is 17 amino acids. The CDR3 spells CASSFPLGQSNPNEQFF. The CDR3 DNA reads as TGTGCCAGCTCATTCCCCCTCGGACAGTCTAACCCCAATGAGCAGTTCTTC.

This rearrangement joins TRBV10-2 to TRBJ1-2; tentative D call: TRBD1 (5 bases). V was trimmed by 3 bases and J by 6 bases, leaving 11 bases between them. CDR1 WSHSY and CDR2 SAAADI come from the germline V gene. This CDR3 is built from 13 residues. In DNA form, the CDR3 reads TGCGCCAGCAGTGACCGGGGGAGGGATGGCTACACCTTC. Encoded protein: CASSDRGRDGYTF.